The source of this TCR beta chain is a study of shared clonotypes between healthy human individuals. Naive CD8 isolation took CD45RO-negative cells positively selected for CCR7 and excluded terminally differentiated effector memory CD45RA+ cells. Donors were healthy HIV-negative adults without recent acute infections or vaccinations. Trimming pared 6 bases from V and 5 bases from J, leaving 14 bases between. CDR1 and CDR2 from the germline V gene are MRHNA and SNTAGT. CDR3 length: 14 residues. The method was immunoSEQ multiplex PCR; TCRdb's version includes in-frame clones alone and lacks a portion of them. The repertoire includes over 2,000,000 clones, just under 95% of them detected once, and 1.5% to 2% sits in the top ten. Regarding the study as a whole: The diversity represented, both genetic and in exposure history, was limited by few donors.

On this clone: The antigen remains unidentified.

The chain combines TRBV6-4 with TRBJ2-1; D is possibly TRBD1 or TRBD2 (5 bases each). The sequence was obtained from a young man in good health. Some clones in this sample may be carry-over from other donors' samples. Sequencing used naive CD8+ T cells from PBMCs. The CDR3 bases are TGTGCCAGCAGCCGGGACCCCCGGGACAATGAGCAGTTCTTC. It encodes CASSRDPRDNEQFF.